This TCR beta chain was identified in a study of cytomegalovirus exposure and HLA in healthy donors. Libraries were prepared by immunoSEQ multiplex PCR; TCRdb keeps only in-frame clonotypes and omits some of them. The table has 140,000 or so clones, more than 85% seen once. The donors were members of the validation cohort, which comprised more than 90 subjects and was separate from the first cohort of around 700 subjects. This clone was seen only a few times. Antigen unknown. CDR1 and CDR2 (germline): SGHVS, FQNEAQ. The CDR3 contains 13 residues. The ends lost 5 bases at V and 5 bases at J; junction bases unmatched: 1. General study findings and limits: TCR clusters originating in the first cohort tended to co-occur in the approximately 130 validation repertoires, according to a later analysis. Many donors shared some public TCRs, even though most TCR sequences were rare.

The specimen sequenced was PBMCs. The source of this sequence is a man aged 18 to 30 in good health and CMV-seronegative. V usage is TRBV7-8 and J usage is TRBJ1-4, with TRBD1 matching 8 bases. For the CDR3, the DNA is TGTGCCAGCAGCGGGGACAGGAATGAAAAACTGTTTTTT. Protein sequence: CASSGDRNEKLFF.